The rows below give T cell receptor beta chains drawn from one sample of a study of blood T cell repertoires in COVID-19. The method was immunoSEQ multiplex PCR; TCRdb's version includes in-frame clones alone and lacks a portion of them. The table shows over 100,000 clones, with approximately 88% occurring only once. Sequencing input: peripheral blood. Source of these receptors: an older woman with acute or convalescent COVID-19. CDR3s include the opening cysteine and the closing phenylalanine or tryptophan. Each record gives: D gene, V gene, J gene, clone size, CDR3 protein, CDR3 DNA. A D gene is named only where the DNA matches it firmly. Clone size is shown for a subset of rows, as once, few, many or a class of expanded clone.

d_call: TRBD2; v_call: TRBV2; j_call: TRBJ2-1; clone_size: NA; cdr3_aa: CASETGGWNEQFF; cdr3_nt: TGTGCCAGTGAGACGGGGGGGTGGAATGAGCAGTTCTTC
d_call: NA; v_call: TRBV11-2; j_call: TRBJ1-1; clone_size: NA; cdr3_aa: CASRPRGAVLNTEAFF; cdr3_nt: TGTGCCAGCAGGCCAAGGGGCGCAGTGCTGAACACTGAAGCTTTCTTT
d_call: NA; v_call: TRBV5-5; j_call: TRBJ1-1; clone_size: NA; cdr3_aa: CASSLSPRVNTEAFF; cdr3_nt: TGTGCCAGCAGCTTGTCACCCAGGGTGAACACTGAAGCTTTCTTT
d_call: NA; v_call: TRBV3-1/TRBV3-2; j_call: TRBJ1-6; clone_size: NA; cdr3_aa: CASSQRSSPLHF; cdr3_nt: TGTGCCAGCAGCCAAAGAAGCTCACCCCTCCACTTT
d_call: NA; v_call: TRBV5-1; j_call: TRBJ1-2; clone_size: NA; cdr3_aa: CASSLVGPGERGYTF; cdr3_nt: TGCGCCAGCAGCTTGGTAGGCCCCGGGGAGAGAGGCTACACCTTC
d_call: TRBD1; v_call: TRBV10-3; j_call: TRBJ2-3; clone_size: once; cdr3_aa: CAIGGTGGSDTQYF; cdr3_nt: TGTGCCATCGGGGGGACAGGGGGATCAGATACGCAGTATTTT
d_call: TRBD2; v_call: TRBV5-8; j_call: TRBJ2-3; clone_size: NA; cdr3_aa: CASSFTGLATDTQYF; cdr3_nt: TGTGCCAGCAGCTTTACCGGACTAGCGACAGATACGCAGTATTTT
d_call: NA; v_call: TRBV2; j_call: TRBJ2-7; clone_size: once; cdr3_aa: CASSARRTSYEQYF; cdr3_nt: TGTGCCAGCTCGGCGAGGAGGACCTCCTACGAGCAGTACTTC
d_call: NA; v_call: TRBV5-1; j_call: TRBJ1-2; clone_size: NA; cdr3_aa: CASSVAGSPSGYTF; cdr3_nt: TGCGCCAGCAGCGTTGCGGGGTCGCCGTCTGGCTACACCTTC
d_call: TRBD1; v_call: TRBV10-3; j_call: TRBJ1-1; clone_size: NA; cdr3_aa: CAIRGGQDTEAFF; cdr3_nt: TGTGCCATCAGGGGGGGACAGGACACTGAAGCTTTCTTT
d_call: TRBD2; v_call: TRBV5-7; j_call: TRBJ2-7; clone_size: NA; cdr3_aa: CASSLRLAGFPYEQYF; cdr3_nt: TGTGCCAGCAGCTTGAGATTAGCGGGTTTCCCCTACGAGCAGTACTTC
d_call: NA; v_call: TRBV6-1; j_call: TRBJ2-3; clone_size: NA; cdr3_aa: CASSEAVGTQYF; cdr3_nt: TGTGCCAGCAGTGAAGCAGTCGGTACGCAGTATTTT
d_call: NA; v_call: TRBV18; j_call: TRBJ1-5; clone_size: NA; cdr3_aa: CASSTWTACSNQPQHF; cdr3_nt: TGTGCCAGCTCAACTTGGACAGCCTGTAGCAATCAGCCCCAGCATTTT
d_call: NA; v_call: TRBV2; j_call: TRBJ1-2; clone_size: NA; cdr3_aa: CASRRGGPYGYTF; cdr3_nt: TGTGCCAGCCGGCGCGGCGGCCCCTATGGCTACACCTTC
d_call: NA; v_call: TRBV18; j_call: TRBJ2-7; clone_size: medium-sized; cdr3_aa: CASSPLPGVGSSYEQYF; cdr3_nt: TGTGCCAGCTCACCTTTACCAGGGGTTGGGAGCTCCTACGAGCAGTACTTC
d_call: NA; v_call: TRBV7-8; j_call: TRBJ1-4; clone_size: NA; cdr3_aa: CASSLPAVANEKLFF; cdr3_nt: TGTGCCAGCAGCCTCCCGGCGGTTGCTAATGAAAAACTGTTTTTT
d_call: NA; v_call: TRBV3-1/TRBV3-2; j_call: TRBJ2-2; clone_size: NA; cdr3_aa: CASSQDSSGTGELFF; cdr3_nt: TGTGCCAGCAGCCAAGATTCGAGCGGGACCGGGGAGCTGTTTTTT
d_call: NA; v_call: TRBV5-8; j_call: TRBJ1-1; clone_size: NA; cdr3_aa: CASSLVRGTTFF; cdr3_nt: TGTGCCAGCAGCTTGGTAAGGGGGACTACTTTCTTT
d_call: NA; v_call: TRBV2; j_call: TRBJ2-1; clone_size: NA; cdr3_aa: CASSDGSSYNEQFF; cdr3_nt: TGTGCCAGCAGTGACGGGAGCTCCTACAATGAGCAGTTCTTC
d_call: TRBD1; v_call: TRBV5-1; j_call: TRBJ1-1; clone_size: NA; cdr3_aa: CASSLALTGGAGTEAFF; cdr3_nt: TGCGCCAGCAGCTTGGCTTTGACAGGGGGCGCGGGCACTGAAGCTTTCTTT
d_call: NA; v_call: TRBV3-1/TRBV3-2; j_call: TRBJ2-6; clone_size: NA; cdr3_aa: CASSPLSQGPGANVLTF; cdr3_nt: TGTGCCAGCAGCCCGCTATCGCAGGGGCCTGGGGCCAACGTCCTGACTTTC
d_call: TRBD1; v_call: TRBV2; j_call: TRBJ1-2; clone_size: NA; cdr3_aa: CASSESGQGVSGYTF; cdr3_nt: TGTGCCAGCAGTGAGTCGGGACAGGGGGTTTCTGGCTACACCTTC
d_call: TRBD1; v_call: TRBV18; j_call: TRBJ1-5; clone_size: NA; cdr3_aa: CASSPSDRGTQHF; cdr3_nt: TGTGCCAGCTCACCGTCGGACAGGGGTACCCAGCATTTT
d_call: NA; v_call: TRBV6-2/TRBV6-3; j_call: TRBJ2-7; clone_size: NA; cdr3_aa: CASTPPSVPSYEQYF; cdr3_nt: TGTGCCAGCACCCCCCCCAGCGTACCCTCCTACGAGCAGTACTTC
d_call: NA; v_call: TRBV28; j_call: TRBJ2-7; clone_size: NA; cdr3_aa: CASTTPEGVYEQYF; cdr3_nt: TGTGCCAGCACCACACCTGAAGGGGTCTACGAGCAGTACTTC
d_call: TRBD1; v_call: TRBV29-1; j_call: TRBJ1-2; clone_size: NA; cdr3_aa: CSVDDRGGPRGYGYTF; cdr3_nt: TGCAGCGTTGATGACAGGGGCGGGCCCCGAGGGTATGGCTACACCTTC
d_call: TRBD1; v_call: TRBV6-5; j_call: TRBJ2-5; clone_size: NA; cdr3_aa: CASSLGTGQETQYF; cdr3_nt: TGTGCCAGCAGCCTAGGGACAGGCCAAGAGACCCAGTACTTC
d_call: NA; v_call: TRBV7-2; j_call: TRBJ1-4; clone_size: many; cdr3_aa: CASSLDPGRNEKLFF; cdr3_nt: TGTGCCAGCAGCTTAGACCCCGGGAGGAATGAAAAACTGTTTTTT
d_call: TRBD1; v_call: TRBV5-1; j_call: TRBJ1-1; clone_size: few; cdr3_aa: CASSTDRGRTEAFF; cdr3_nt: TGCGCCAGCAGCACGGACAGGGGGAGGACTGAAGCTTTCTTT